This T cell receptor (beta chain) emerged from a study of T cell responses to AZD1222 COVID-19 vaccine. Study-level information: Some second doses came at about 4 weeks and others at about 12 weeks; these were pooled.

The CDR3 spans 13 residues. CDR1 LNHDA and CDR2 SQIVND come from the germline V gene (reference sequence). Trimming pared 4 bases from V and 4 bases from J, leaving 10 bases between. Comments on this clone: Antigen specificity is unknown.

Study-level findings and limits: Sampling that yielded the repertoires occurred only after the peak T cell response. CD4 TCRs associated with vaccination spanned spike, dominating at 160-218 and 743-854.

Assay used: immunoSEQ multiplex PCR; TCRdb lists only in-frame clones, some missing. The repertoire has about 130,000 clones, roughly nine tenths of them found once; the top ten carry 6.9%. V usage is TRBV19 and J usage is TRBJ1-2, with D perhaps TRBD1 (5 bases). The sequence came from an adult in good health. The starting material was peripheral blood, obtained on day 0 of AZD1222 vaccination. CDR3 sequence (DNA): TGTGCCAGTAGTACTGGGGACTTCTATGGCTACACCTTC. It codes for CASSTGDFYGYTF.